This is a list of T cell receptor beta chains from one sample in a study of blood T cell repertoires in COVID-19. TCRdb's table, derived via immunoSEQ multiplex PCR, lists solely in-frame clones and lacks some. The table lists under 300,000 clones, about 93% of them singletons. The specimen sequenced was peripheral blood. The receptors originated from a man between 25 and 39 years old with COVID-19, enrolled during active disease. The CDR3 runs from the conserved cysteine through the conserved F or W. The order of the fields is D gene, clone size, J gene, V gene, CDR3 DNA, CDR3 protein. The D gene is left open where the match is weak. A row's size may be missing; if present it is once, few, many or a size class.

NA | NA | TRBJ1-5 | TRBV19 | TGTGCCAGTAGTATGGGGGGGGGCGTTCAGCCCCAGCATTTT | CASSMGGGVQPQHF
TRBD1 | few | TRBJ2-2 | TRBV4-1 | TGCGCCAGCAGCCATACCGGGACAGGGGGTTTGAACACCGGGGAGCTGTTTTTT | CASSHTGTGGLNTGELFF
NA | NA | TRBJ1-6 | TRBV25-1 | TGTGCCAGCAGTGAAGGGGGCAGGGGATATTCACCCCTCCACTTT | CASSEGGRGYSPLHF
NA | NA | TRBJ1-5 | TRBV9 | TGTGCCAGCAGCCCGAACCAGGGTCAGCCCCAGCATTTT | CASSPNQGQPQHF
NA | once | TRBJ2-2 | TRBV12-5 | TGTGCTAGTGGTTTGGACAGTGGGGGGACGGGCACCGGGGAGCTGTTTTTT | CASGLDSGGTGTGELFF
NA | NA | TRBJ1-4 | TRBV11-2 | TGTGCCAGCAGCTTAGATCTCTTGTCCCCAACTAATGAAAAACTGTTTTTT | CASSLDLLSPTNEKLFF
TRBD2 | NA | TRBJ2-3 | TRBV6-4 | TGTGCCAGCAGTGAGGCTAGCGGGGGGAGCACAGATACGCAGTATTTT | CASSEASGGSTDTQYF
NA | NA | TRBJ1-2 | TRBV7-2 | TGTGCCAGCAGCCCGGGGGGGGCAGATGCTAACTATGGCTACACCTTC | CASSPGGADANYGYTF
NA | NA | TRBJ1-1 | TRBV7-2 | TGTGCCAGCAGCATCCAAGGGGTTAGTGCTTTCACTGAAGCTTTCTTT | CASSIQGVSAFTEAFF
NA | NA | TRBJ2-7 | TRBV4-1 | TGCGCCAGCAGCCAAGAAGGGGCCGTCTACGAGCAGTACTTC | CASSQEGAVYEQYF